This T cell receptor beta chain was found in a study of Ad26.COV2.S vaccination and SARS-CoV-2 variants. Study details: In the study, Ad26.COV2.S was injected intramuscularly once, or twice 56 days apart. General study findings and limits: Ad26.COV2.S recipients had broader spike-specific TCRs (P = 0.0014). Non-spike TCR breadth did not differ much between vaccine and placebo recipients. Responses of spike-specific T cells (both CD8+ and CD4+) reportedly showed substantial breadth after vaccination.

Stated treatment: some 20 received Ad26.COV2.S at low or high dose, single or two shots; 5 received placebo; per-sample allocation not given. Material that was analyzed had been drawn on day 63 after the first vaccine or placebo injection. The method was immunoSEQ multiplex PCR; TCRdb's version includes in-frame clones alone and lacks a portion of them. Seen here are about 470,000 clones, 90% observed once, and the top ten hold under 4.5%. This CDR3 comprises 14 residues. The junction had 6 bases not matched to a gene; V was cut back by 2 bases and J by 5 bases. Germline CDR1 and CDR2: MGHRA and YSYEKL. Concerning this clone itself: What it binds is unknown.

This chain joins TRBV4-1 and TRBJ2-7, with 7 nucleotides matching TRBD2. This receptor was taken from a person between 18 and 60 years old who received the Ad26.COV2.S COVID-19 vaccine or a placebo. The sequenced sample was peripheral blood, obtained in a trial of Ad26.COV2.S vaccine versus placebo. The CDR3 sequence: CASSQRLAGDEQYF. In DNA, the CDR3 is TGCGCCAGCAGCCAACGATTGGCGGGAGACGAGCAGTACTTC.